This section outlines one T cell receptor (beta chain) sequence together with its context. The repertoire was sequenced with immunoSEQ multiplex PCR; TCRdb's copy has only in-frame clones and lacks some. Here the sample spans roughly 70,000 clones, roughly 92% being singletons. This sample is part of a study of graft-versus-host responses after intestinal transplantation. The CDR3 loop spans 15 amino acids. Germline V gene sequence: CDR1 SGHAT, CDR2 FQNNGV. J lost 2 bases, V lost 4 bases, and 6 bases had no gene match. The chain carries TRBV11-2 and TRBJ2-5; 8 bases fit TRBD1. The sample consisted of bone marrow, taken 734 days after intestinal transplantation. The TCR was taken from a human patient who received an intestinal transplant, so some T cells may come from the graft donor. The CDR3 nucleotides are TGTGCCAGCAGCTCCCGGACAGGGTCACAAGAGACCCAGTACTTC. Translated: CASSSRTGSQETQYF.